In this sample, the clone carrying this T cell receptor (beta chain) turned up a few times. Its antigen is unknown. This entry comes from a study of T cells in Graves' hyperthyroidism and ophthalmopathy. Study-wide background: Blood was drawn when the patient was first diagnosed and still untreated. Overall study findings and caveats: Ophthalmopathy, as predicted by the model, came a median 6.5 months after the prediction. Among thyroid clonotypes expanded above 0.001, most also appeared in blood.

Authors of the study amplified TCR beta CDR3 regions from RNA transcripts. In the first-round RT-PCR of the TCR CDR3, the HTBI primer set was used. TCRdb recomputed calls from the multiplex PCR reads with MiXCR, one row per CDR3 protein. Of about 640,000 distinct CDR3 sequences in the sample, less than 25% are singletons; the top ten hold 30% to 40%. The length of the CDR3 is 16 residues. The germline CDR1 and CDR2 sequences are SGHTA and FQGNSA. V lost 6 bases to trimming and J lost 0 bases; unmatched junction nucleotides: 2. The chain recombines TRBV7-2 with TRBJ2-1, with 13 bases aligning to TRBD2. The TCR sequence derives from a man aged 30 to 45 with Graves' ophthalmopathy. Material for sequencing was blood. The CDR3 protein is CASRRTSGSSYNEQFF. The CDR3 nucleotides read TGTGCCAGCAGACGGACTAGCGGGAGCTCCTACAATGAGCAGTTCTTC.